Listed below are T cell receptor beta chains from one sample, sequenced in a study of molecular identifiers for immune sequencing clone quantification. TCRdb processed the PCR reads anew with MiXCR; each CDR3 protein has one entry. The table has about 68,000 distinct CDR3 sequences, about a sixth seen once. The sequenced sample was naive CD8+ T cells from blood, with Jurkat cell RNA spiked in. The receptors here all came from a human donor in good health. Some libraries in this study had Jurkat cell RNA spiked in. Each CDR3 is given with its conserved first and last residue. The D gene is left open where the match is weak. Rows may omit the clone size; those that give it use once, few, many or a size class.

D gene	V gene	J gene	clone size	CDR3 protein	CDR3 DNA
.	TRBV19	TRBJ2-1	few	CASSMSTGSSYNEQFF	TGTGCCAGTAGTATGTCTACGGGTAGCTCCTACAATGAGCAGTTCTTC
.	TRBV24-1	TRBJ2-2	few	CATSANFRLSNTGELFF	TGTGCCACCAGTGCGAACTTCCGGCTGTCGAACACCGGGGAGCTGTTTTTT
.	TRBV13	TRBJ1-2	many	CASSLGIREANYGYTF	TGTGCCAGCAGCTTAGGGATCCGAGAAGCTAACTATGGCTACACCTTC
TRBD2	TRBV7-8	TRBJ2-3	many	CASSFGLAGLTDTQYF	TGTGCCAGCAGCTTCGGGCTAGCGGGCCTCACAGATACGCAGTATTTT
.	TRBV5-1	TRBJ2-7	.	CASGLSRDKFTYEQYF	TGCGCCAGCGGCTTGTCCCGGGACAAGTTTACCTACGAGCAGTACTTC
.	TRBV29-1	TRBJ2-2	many	CSVVRSNTGELFF	TGCAGCGTTGTCCGTTCGAACACCGGGGAGCTGTTTTTT
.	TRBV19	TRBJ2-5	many	CASNGVSVGHQETQYF	TGTGCCAGTAATGGTGTGTCGGTCGGGCACCAAGAGACCCAGTACTTC
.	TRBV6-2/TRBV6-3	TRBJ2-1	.	CASSYRGSYNEQFF	TGTGCCAGCAGTTATAGGGGTTCCTACAATGAGCAGTTCTTC
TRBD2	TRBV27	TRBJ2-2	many	CASSFGGGWTGELFF	TGTGCCAGCAGTTTTGGCGGGGGGTGGACCGGGGAGCTGTTTTTT
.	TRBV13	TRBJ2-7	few	CASSYNYEQYF	TGTGCCAGCAGCTACAACTACGAGCAGTACTTC
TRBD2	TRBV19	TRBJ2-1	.	CASSILREGPDEQFF	TGTGCCAGTAGTATCCTCCGGGAGGGCCCGGATGAGCAGTTCTTC
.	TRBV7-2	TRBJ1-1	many	CASSPPIGSVLVF	TGTGCCAGCAGCCCACCAATAGGGTCGGTTCTTGTCTTT
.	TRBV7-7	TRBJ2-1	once	CASSSFPYNEQFF	TGTGCTAGCAGCTCATTTCCCTACAATGAGCAGTTCTTC
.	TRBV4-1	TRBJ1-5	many	CASSQVQSNQPQHF	TGCGCCAGCAGCCAAGTGCAGTCCAATCAGCCCCAGCATTTT
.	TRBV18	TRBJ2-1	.	CASSGGNNEQFF	TGTGCCAGCTCAGGAGGAAACAATGAGCAGTTCTTC
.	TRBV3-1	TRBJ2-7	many	CASSRRGHYEQYF	TGTGCCAGCAGCCGCAGGGGTCACTACGAGCAGTACTTC
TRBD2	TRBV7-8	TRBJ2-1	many	CASSPRAGSGVNNEQFF	TGTGCCAGCAGCCCCCGGGCAGGGAGCGGGGTCAACAATGAGCAGTTCTTC
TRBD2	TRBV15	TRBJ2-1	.	CATSVAGPGDEQFF	TGTGCCACCAGCGTAGCGGGACCTGGGGATGAGCAGTTCTTC
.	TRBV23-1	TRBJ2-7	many	CASSQNGTYVYEQYF	TGCGCCAGCAGCCAAAATGGGACATATGTCTACGAGCAGTACTTC
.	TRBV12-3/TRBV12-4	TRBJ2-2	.	CACRDSGPGELFF	TGTGCCTGCAGGGACAGCGGGCCCGGGGAGCTGTTTTTT
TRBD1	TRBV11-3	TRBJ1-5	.	CASSARTGYICNQPQHF	TGTGCCAGCAGCGCCCGGACAGGGTATATTTGCAATCAGCCCCAGCATTTT
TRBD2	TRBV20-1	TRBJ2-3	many	CSAIELLAATDTQYF	TGCAGTGCTATCGAACTCCTAGCGGCCACAGATACGCAGTATTTT
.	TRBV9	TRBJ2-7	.	CASSRQGGEQYF	TGTGCCAGCAGCCGACAGGGAGGCGAGCAGTACTTC
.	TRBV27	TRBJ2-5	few	CASSLGHQETQYF	TGTGCCAGCAGTTTGGGGCACCAAGAGACCCAGTACTTC
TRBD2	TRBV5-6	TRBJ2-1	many	CASSLGTSGRGTYNEQFF	TGTGCCAGCAGCTTAGGGACTAGCGGGAGAGGGACCTACAATGAGCAGTTCTTC
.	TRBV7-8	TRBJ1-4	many	CASSLTQTTNEKLFF	TGTGCCAGCAGCTTAACGCAAACAACTAATGAAAAACTGTTTTTT
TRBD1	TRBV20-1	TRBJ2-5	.	CSALRTGGQETQYF	TGCAGTGCTCTGAGGACAGGGGGACAAGAGACCCAGTACTTC
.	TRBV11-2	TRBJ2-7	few	CASSLDWTYEQYF	TGTGCCAGCAGCTTAGACTGGACCTACGAGCAGTACTTC
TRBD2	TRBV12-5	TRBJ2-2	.	CASGLVPGGAGELFF	TGTGCTAGTGGTTTGGTACCGGGAGGGGCCGGGGAGCTGTTTTTT
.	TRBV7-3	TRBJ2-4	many	CASSPSDTNIQYF	TGTGCCAGCAGCCCGTCGGATACAAACATTCAGTACTTC
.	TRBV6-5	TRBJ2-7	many	CASSSSADEQYF	TGTGCCAGCAGTTCGTCCGCGGACGAGCAGTACTTC
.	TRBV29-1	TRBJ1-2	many	CSVVKGSSYGYTF	TGCAGCGTTGTTAAGGGTTCGTCCTATGGCTACACCTTC
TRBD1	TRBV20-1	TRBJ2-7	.	CSAGGQSYEQYF	TGCAGTGCTGGGGGACAGTCCTACGAGCAGTACTTC
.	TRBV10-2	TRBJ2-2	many	CASSVRGFLADTGELFF	TGCGCCAGCAGTGTCCGGGGCTTCCTGGCGGACACCGGGGAGCTGTTTTTT
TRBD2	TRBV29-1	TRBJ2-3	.	CSVGLAGLTDTQYF	TGCAGTGTTGGACTAGCGGGACTCACAGATACGCAGTATTTT
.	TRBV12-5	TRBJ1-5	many	CASGRHREAQHF	TGTGCTAGTGGTCGTCACCGAGAAGCCCAGCATTTT
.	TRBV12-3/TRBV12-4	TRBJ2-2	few	CASSLGSGSTGELFF	TGTGCCAGCAGTTTAGGGTCAGGGAGTACCGGGGAGCTGTTTTTT
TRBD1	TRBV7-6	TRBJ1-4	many	CASSRDRRSTNEKLFF	TGTGCCAGCAGCAGGGACAGGAGGTCAACTAATGAAAAACTGTTTTTT
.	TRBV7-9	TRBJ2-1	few	CASSRDDNEQFF	TGTGCCAGCAGCCGAGATGACAATGAGCAGTTCTTC
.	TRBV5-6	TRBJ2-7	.	CASSLEAGLSYEQYF	TGTGCCAGCAGCTTGGAGGCAGGTCTCTCCTACGAGCAGTACTTC
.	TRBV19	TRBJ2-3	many	CASSPAPITDTQYF	TGTGCCAGTAGTCCAGCGCCAATCACAGATACGCAGTATTTT
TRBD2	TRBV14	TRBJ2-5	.	CASSQFGVAGLQETQYF	TGTGCCAGCAGCCAATTTGGGGTAGCGGGACTTCAAGAGACCCAGTACTTC
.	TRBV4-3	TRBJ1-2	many	CASSQAYDLAATTNYGYTF	TGCGCCAGCAGCCAGGCTTATGACTTGGCAGCGACTACCAACTATGGCTACACCTTC
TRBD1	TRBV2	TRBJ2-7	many	CASMNSPGGKYEQYF	TGTGCCAGCATGAATTCACCAGGGGGCAAGTACGAGCAGTACTTC
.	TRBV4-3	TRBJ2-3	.	CASSQDLIDTQYF	TGCGCCAGCAGCCAAGATCTTATAGATACGCAGTATTTT
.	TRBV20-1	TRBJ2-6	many	CSARNFHSGANVLTF	TGCAGTGCCAGAAACTTTCACTCTGGGGCCAACGTCCTGACTTTC
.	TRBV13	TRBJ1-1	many	CASSFGETEAFF	TGTGCCAGCAGCTTCGGGGAGACTGAAGCTTTCTTT
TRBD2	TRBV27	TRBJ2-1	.	CASSREREYPEQFF	TGTGCCAGCAGTAGAGAGCGGGAATACCCTGAGCAGTTCTTC
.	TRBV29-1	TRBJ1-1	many	CSVGRPMNTEAFF	TGCAGCGTGGGACGGCCCATGAACACTGAAGCTTTCTTT
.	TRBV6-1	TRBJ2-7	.	CASSRGGFAYEQYF	TGTGCCAGCAGTCGAGGGGGATTCGCCTACGAGCAGTACTTC
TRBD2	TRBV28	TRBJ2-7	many	CATRTSGAYEQYF	TGTGCCACCAGGACTAGCGGTGCCTACGAGCAGTACTTC
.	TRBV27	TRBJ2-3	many	CASSFYEGLRGTDTQYF	TGTGCCAGCAGTTTCTACGAAGGACTGCGGGGCACAGATACGCAGTATTTT